This TCR beta chain emerged from a study of blood T cell repertoires in COVID-19. Turning to the study itself: There were acute and convalescent COVID-19 samples, and they came from the United States, Italy and Spain. T cells, B-cell-depleted T cells, or PBMCs provided the cDNA or gDNA that served as material.

Per the original data handling: Amplification with reference gene primers provided the estimates of nucleated cell counts. Data came from immunoSEQ multiplex PCR; TCRdb stores just in-frame clones and leaves some out. V and J calls and clone size come straight from that table; D and trimming were deduced from the DNA. The data show 90,000 to 150,000 clones, with about 79% seen just once and approximately 3.9% held by the top ten. The sequenced sample consisted of peripheral blood. The TCR comes from a woman at least 80 years old with acute or convalescent COVID-19.

Written as DNA, the CDR3 is TGCGCCAGCTCCTTCCGGGTGGGGACAGACACTGAAGCTTTCTTT. As protein: CASSFRVGTDTEAFF. The chain is built from TRBV5-1 and TRBJ1-1; 7 nucleotides match TRBD1. V gave up 7 bases and J gave up 3 bases; unmatched junction bases: 12. This CDR3 has 15 residues. Germline CDR1 reads SGHRS; CDR2 reads YFSETQ.